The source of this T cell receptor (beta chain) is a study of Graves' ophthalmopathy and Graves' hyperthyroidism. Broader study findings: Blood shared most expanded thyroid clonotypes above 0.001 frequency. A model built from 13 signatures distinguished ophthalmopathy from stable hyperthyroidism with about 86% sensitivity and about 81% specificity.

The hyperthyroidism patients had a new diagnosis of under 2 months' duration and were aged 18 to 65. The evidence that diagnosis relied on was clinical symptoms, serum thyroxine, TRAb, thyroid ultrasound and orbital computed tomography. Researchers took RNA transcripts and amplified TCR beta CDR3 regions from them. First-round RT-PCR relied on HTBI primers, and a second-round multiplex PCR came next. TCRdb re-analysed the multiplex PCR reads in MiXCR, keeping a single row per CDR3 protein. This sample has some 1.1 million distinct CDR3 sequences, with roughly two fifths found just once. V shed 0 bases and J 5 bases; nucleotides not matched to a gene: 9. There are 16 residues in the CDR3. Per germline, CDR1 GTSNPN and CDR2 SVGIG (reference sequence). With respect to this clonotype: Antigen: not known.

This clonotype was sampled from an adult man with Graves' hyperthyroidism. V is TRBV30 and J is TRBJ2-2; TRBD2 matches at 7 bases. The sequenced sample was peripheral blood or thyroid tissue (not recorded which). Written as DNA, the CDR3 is TGTGCCTGGAGTGTCGGTCGACTAGCCGATACCGGGGAGCTGTTTTTT. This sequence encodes CAWSVGRLADTGELFF.